The 22 T cell receptor beta chains given below trace back to one sample, sequenced in a study of blood T cell repertoires in COVID-19. This table comes from immunoSEQ multiplex PCR, and its TCRdb copy is limited to in-frame clones, with some not included. The sample has some 530,000 clones, roughly nine tenths seen once. Sequences were obtained from PBMCs or T cells enriched from blood (not recorded which). These receptors all stem from a woman aged 60-75 years who had recovered from COVID-19.

The chain carries TRBV28 and TRBJ1-1, with TRBD1 matching 11 bases. The CDR3 consists of 16 residues. The ends lost 6 bases at V and 6 bases at J; junction bases unmatched: 12. CDR1 and CDR2 (germline): MDHEN, SYDVKM. CDR3 sequence (DNA): TGTGCCAGCAGGCCCCTCGGGACAGGGGGGTTCGCTGAAGCTTTCTTT. Translated: CASRPLGTGGFAEAFF. The entire variable domain, with the rest obtained from reference TRBV28 and TRBJ1-1, is as follows: DVKVTQSSRYLVKRTGEKVFLECVQDMDHENMFWYRQDPGLGLRLIYFSYDVKMKEKGDIPEGYSVSREKKERFSLILESASTNQTSMYLCASRPLGTGGFAEAFFGQGTRLTVV.

This clone appeared a few times. The V call is TRBV19, the J call TRBJ2-1; possibly TRBD1 for D (5 bases). V shed 5 bases and J shed 6 bases, with 8 bases lying between them. This CDR3 has 12 residues. The germline V gene has CDR1 LNHDA and CDR2 SQIVND (reference sequence). In DNA, the CDR3 is TGTGCCAGTAGTGCAGGGTTCAATGAGCAGTTCTTC. It is translated as CASSAGFNEQFF.

This chain links TRBV6-1 with TRBJ1-5; D uncertain. The CDR3 is 13 amino acids. The V end lost 1 base, the J end lost 3 bases, and 4 bases lay between the germline ends. Per the germline V gene, CDR1 is MNHNS and CDR2 is SASEGT. The CDR3 nucleotides read TGTGCCAGCAGTGAAGTCTCCAATCAGCCCCAGCATTTT. It translates to CASSEVSNQPQHF.

The V and J genes are TRBV7-9 and TRBJ2-7, with 7 bases lining up with TRBD1. The germline CDR1 and CDR2 sequences are SEHNR and FQNEAQ (reference sequence). The J segment lost 6 bases and the V segment lost 1 base, leaving 9 bases of the junction unmatched. CDR3 length: 15 amino acids. This CDR3 reads CASSLEGRGYGEQYF. The CDR3 coding sequence is TGTGCCAGCAGCTTAGAGGGCAGGGGGTACGGCGAGCAGTACTTC.

The chain employs TRBV29-1 and TRBJ1-4; weak D call: TRBD1 (5 bases). Germline V lookup: CDR1 SQVTM, CDR2 ANQGSEA. CDR3 length: 12 residues. Trimming took off 3 bases at V and 5 bases at J, with 7 bases between the two ends. The CDR3 reads CSVEYRNEKLFF. CDR3 nucleotide sequence: TGCAGCGTTGAGTACAGGAATGAAAAACTGTTTTTT.

The chain joins TRBV12-3 or TRBV12-4 to TRBJ1-2; 7 bases map to TRBD1. J was trimmed by 4 bases and V by 5 bases; bases with no gene match: 4. CDR3 length: 13 residues. The CDR3: CASSEGGSYGYTF. The DNA for the CDR3 is TGTGCCAGCAGTGAAGGGGGCAGCTATGGCTACACCTTC.

The chain couples TRBV3-1 (or the pseudogene TRBV3-2) to TRBJ2-3; D might be TRBD2 (6 bases). The V end was cut by 1 base, the J end by 0 bases, with 20 bases between. The CDR3 is made up of 19 amino acids. Germline values: CDR1 LGHDT, CDR2 YNNKEL (reference sequence). The CDR3: CASSQAEWDGGASTDTQYF. For the CDR3, the DNA is TGTGCCAGCAGCCAAGCAGAGTGGGACGGGGGTGCTAGCACAGATACGCAGTATTTT.

The gene calls are TRBV5-8 and TRBJ1-4, with TRBD1 matching over 10 bases. V trimming: 3 bases; J trimming: 0 bases; junction bases outside the gene matches: 5. CDR1 and CDR2 from the germline V gene are SGHTS and YDEGEE. CDR3 length equals 17 residues. CDR3 DNA: TGTGCCAGCAGCTACGGACAGGGGGGGCCAACTAATGAAAAACTGTTTTTT. Its translation: CASSYGQGGPTNEKLFF.

This rearrangement joins TRBV6-5 to TRBJ2-7; D perhaps matches TRBD1 (5 bases). This CDR3 spans 15 amino acids. From germline, CDR1 is MNHEY and CDR2 SVGAGI. V lost 6 bases, J lost 4 bases, and 19 bases lay in between. Written as DNA, the CDR3 is TGTGCCAGCAGACCCGGTAGGGGCTTATTGTACGAGCAGTACTTC. Translated: CASRPGRGLLYEQYF.

This clone was observed a handful of times. The V and J genes are TRBV18 and TRBJ1-5; the D gene is possibly TRBD1 (6 bases). This CDR3 has 16 residues. CDR1 and CDR2 (germline): KGHSH, LQKENI. V shed 3 bases and J shed 2 bases, with 14 bases lying between them. CDR3 DNA sequence: TGTGCCAGCTCACCTAATCAGGGGACGGGCAATCAGCCCCAGCATTTT. This sequence encodes CASSPNQGTGNQPQHF.

The rearrangement uses TRBV18 and TRBJ1-2; perhaps TRBD1 as D (5 bases). The germline gives CDR1 KGHSH, CDR2 LQKENI. The V gene lost 1 base and the J gene lost 4 bases, with 10 bases spanning the gap. The CDR3 is made up of 14 amino acids. The CDR3 here is CASSPRGQSYGYTF. CDR3 DNA sequence: TGTGCCAGCTCACCACGAGGACAAAGCTATGGCTACACCTTC.

Details on this clone: Distinct nucleotide sequences in the sample also encode this CDR3. The rearrangement joins TRBV5-1 to TRBJ2-7; tentative D call: TRBD1 (5 bases). V was shortened by 0 bases and J by 4 bases, with 8 bases between the two germline ends. Per germline, CDR1 SGHRS and CDR2 YFSETQ. The CDR3 totals 13 residues. The CDR3 spells CASSLGTGYEQYV. CDR3 nucleotide sequence: TGCGCCAGCAGCTTGGGTACAGGTTACGAGCAGTACGTC.

Written as DNA, the CDR3 is TGTGCCAGCCGAGCCCCAGCGGGACAGGGAAGGAATCAGCCCCAGCATTTT. It specifies CASRAPAGQGRNQPQHF. The genes are TRBV19 and TRBJ1-5; the match to TRBD1 covers 9 bases. The CDR3 loop spans 17 amino acids. The J segment lost 4 bases and the V segment lost 9 bases, leaving 16 bases of the junction unmatched. CDR1 is LNHDA, CDR2 SQIVND, per germline (reference sequence).

The CDR3 DNA reads TGTGCCAGTAGTGTGGGGAGGGGTTATGGCGGGGAGCTGTTTTTT. This translates into CASSVGRGYGGELFF. V is TRBV19 and J is TRBJ2-2, with 7 bases aligning to TRBD2. Trimming removed 5 bases from V and 7 bases from J; junction bases left unmatched: 10. Germline CDR1 is LNHDA and CDR2 is SQIVND (reference sequence). The length of the CDR3 is 15 residues.

The chain links TRBV4-1 to TRBJ1-2; 10 bases are shared with TRBD1. The CDR3 contains 17 residues. Germline assignment: CDR1 MGHRA and CDR2 YSYEKL. The ends lost 0 bases at V and 4 bases at J; junction bases unmatched: 8. CDR3: CASSQEAWDRGVYGYTF. The CDR3 region has the DNA TGCGCCAGCAGCCAAGAGGCCTGGGACAGGGGCGTCTATGGCTACACCTTC.

The chain has TRBV2 and TRBJ2-7, with 11 bases lining up with TRBD2. CDR1 and CDR2 from the germline V gene are SNHLY and FYNNEI. Unmatched junction bases numbered 4, after V lost 3 bases and J lost 6 bases. CDR3 length: 14 residues. The CDR3 DNA reads as TGTGCCAGCAGTGAGGCTAGCGGGGGGTTCGAGCAGTACGTC. As protein: CASSEASGGFEQYV.

The CDR3: CASSYVGGNTEAFF. For the CDR3, the DNA is TGTGCCAGCAGCTACGTGGGGGGGAACACTGAAGCTTTCTTT. The genes are TRBV7-8 and TRBJ1-1; a weak D match, TRBD1 (5 bases). Per germline, CDR1 SGHVS and CDR2 FQNEAQ. V lost 4 bases and J lost 1, with 10 bases in between. The CDR3 length is 14 residues.

This chain connects TRBV10-3 to TRBJ2-7; D is unclear. Trimming shortened V by 4 bases and J by 6 bases, and 10 bases separated the two germline ends. This CDR3 has 12 amino acids. CDR1 ENHRY and CDR2 SYGVKD come from the germline V gene. The CDR3 sequence: CAISAVGFEQYV. The CDR3 coding sequence is TGTGCCATCAGTGCTGTGGGCTTCGAGCAGTACGTC.

The rearrangement uses TRBV27 and TRBJ2-1; weak D call: TRBD1 (6 bases). The ends were cut back, 7 bases at V and 7 bases at J, with 20 bases in the middle. The V gene's germline CDR1 is MNHEY and CDR2 SMNVEV (reference sequence). The CDR3 runs 15 residues. CDR3: CASTNSEQGHNEQFF. CDR3 sequence (DNA): TGTGCCAGCACTAATTCGGAACAGGGCCATAATGAGCAGTTCTTC.

The rearrangement joins TRBV11-2 to TRBJ1-1; a possible D gene is TRBD1 (6 bases). Germline-derived CDR1 and CDR2 are SGHAT and FQNNGV. Trimming removed 2 bases at V and 5 bases at J, with 15 bases between. The CDR3 contains 15 residues. For the CDR3, the DNA is TGTGCCAGCAGCTTATTTAGGACAGCTGTAACTGAAGCTTTCTTT. It encodes CASSLFRTAVTEAFF.

V and J are TRBV19 and TRBJ2-2; TRBD1 matches 8 bases. With 5 bases clipped from V and 5 bases from J, the junction kept 10 bases outside the gene matches. The CDR3 covers 16 residues. Germline V lookup: CDR1 LNHDA, CDR2 SQIVND (reference sequence). The DNA of the CDR3 is TGTGCCAGTAGTGCCGCGGGGACAGGCCTTACCGGGGAGCTGTTTTTT. Translating gives CASSAAGTGLTGELFF. The whole variable domain, remainder taken from reference TRBV19 and TRBJ2-2, is DGGITQSPKYLFRKEGQNVTLSCEQNLNHDAMYWYRQDPGQGLRLIYYSQIVNDFQKGDIAEGYSVSREKKESFPLTVTSAQKNPTAFYLCASSAAGTGLTGELFFGEGSRLTVL.

This clone was counted once. V and J are TRBV9 and TRBJ2-3; TRBD1 might be the D (6 bases). Trimming cost V 0 bases and J 1 base, with 24 bases left between them. Germline CDR1 reads SGDLS; CDR2 reads YYNGEE. The CDR3 sequence is 20 residues long. In DNA form, the CDR3 reads TGTGCCAGCAGCGTAGTGGCCCAGGGGACAACCTTAACCTGCACAGATACGCAGTATTTT. Translating it yields CASSVVAQGTTLTCTDTQYF.